This T cell receptor beta chain originates from a study of cytomegalovirus exposure and HLA in healthy donors. Only in-frame clones appear in the TCRdb table, and some are missing; sequencing was by immunoSEQ multiplex PCR. Of 110,000 or so clones detected, roughly 90% appear once; the ten largest clones hold more than 2%. CDR1 LNHNV and CDR2 YYDKDF come from the germline V gene (reference sequence). Trimming removed 0 bases at V and 1 base at J, with 17 bases between. The length of the CDR3 is 18 residues. Overall study results and limits: TCR sequences were mostly rare, though some public TCRs occurred in many donors. A subsequent analysis found that TCR clusters from the first cohort also tended to co-occur in the approximately 130 validation repertoires, with 94% of cluster scores above 0. It was reportedly the case that the classifier diagnosed cytomegalovirus status with high specificity and sensitivity. The study flagged about 160 TCR beta chains as cytomegalovirus-associated.

Remarks on this clone: Its matching antigen is unknown.

The chain has TRBV15 and TRBJ2-3; the D gene is possibly TRBD2 (6 bases). Sequenced material: PBMCs. The source of this sequence is a woman younger than 35 in good health and CMV-seronegative. The CDR3 DNA sequence: TGTGCCACCAGCAGAGATCTTCTCGGCGGCGGGGGCACAGATACGCAGTATTTT. It is translated as CATSRDLLGGGGTDTQYF.